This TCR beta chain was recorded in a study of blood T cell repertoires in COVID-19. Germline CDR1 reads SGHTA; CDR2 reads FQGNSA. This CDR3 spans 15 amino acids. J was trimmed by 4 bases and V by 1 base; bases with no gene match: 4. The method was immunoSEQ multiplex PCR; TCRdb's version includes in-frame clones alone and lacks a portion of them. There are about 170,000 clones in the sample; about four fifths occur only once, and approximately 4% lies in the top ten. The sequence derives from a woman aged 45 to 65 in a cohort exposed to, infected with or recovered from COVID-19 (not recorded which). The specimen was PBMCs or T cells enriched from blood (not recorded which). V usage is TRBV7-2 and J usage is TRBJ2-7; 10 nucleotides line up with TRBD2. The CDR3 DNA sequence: TGTGCCAGCAGCTTAGACAGCGGGGGGGCTTACGAGCAGTACTTC. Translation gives CASSLDSGGAYEQYF.